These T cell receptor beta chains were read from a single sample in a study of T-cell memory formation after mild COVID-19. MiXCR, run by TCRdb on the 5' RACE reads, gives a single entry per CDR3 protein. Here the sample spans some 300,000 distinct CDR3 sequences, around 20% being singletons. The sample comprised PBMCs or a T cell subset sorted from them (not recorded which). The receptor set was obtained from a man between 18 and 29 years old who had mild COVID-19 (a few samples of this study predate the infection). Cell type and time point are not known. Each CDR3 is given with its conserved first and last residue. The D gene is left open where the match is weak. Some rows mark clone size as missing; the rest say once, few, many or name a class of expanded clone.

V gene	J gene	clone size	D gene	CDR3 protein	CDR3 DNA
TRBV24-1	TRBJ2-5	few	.	CATSDFSLPETQYF	TGTGCCACCAGTGATTTCTCCCTCCCGGAGACCCAGTACTTC
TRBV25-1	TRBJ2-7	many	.	CASSEVRDGLYEQYF	TGTGCCAGCAGTGAAGTTCGGGATGGCCTCTACGAGCAGTACTTC
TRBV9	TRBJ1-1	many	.	CASSETFGGTEAFF	TGTGCCAGCAGCGAGACCTTTGGTGGCACTGAAGCTTTCTTT
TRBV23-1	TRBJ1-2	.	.	CASSLGRGCF	TGCGCCAGCAGTCTAGGGCGGGGGTGCTTC
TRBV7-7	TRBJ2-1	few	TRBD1	CASSSDRDSYNEQFF	TGTGCTAGCAGCTCGGACAGGGACTCCTACAATGAGCAGTTCTTC
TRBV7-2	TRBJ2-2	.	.	CASSLQGELFF	TGTGCCAGCAGCCTTCAGGGGGAGCTGTTTTTT
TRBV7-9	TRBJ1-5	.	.	CASSFSFSDQPQHF	TGTGCCAGCAGCTTCTCTTTCAGCGATCAGCCCCAGCATTTT
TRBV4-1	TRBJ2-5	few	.	CASSRGIQETQYF	TGCGCCAGCAGCCGTGGGATACAAGAGACCCAGTACTTC
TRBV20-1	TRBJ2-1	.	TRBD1	CSAPKTGGARNEQFF	TGCAGTGCTCCCAAAACAGGGGGCGCAAGGAATGAGCAGTTCTTC
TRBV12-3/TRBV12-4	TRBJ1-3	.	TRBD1	CASSPRTGDYGNTIYF	TGTGCCAGCAGTCCCCGGACAGGGGACTATGGAAACACCATATATTTT
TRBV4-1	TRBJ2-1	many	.	CASSPTGPRGDEQFF	TGCGCCAGCAGCCCTACTGGACCCAGGGGAGATGAGCAGTTCTTC
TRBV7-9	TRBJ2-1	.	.	CASLVRAGEQFF	TGTGCCAGCCTTGTGAGGGCTGGCGAGCAGTTCTTC
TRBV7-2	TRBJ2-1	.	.	CASSAQGLLSYNEQFF	TGTGCCAGCAGCGCGCAGGGGCTTCTTTCCTACAATGAGCAGTTCTTC
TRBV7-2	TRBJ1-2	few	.	CASSLNQVGYGYTF	TGTGCCAGCAGCTTAAACCAAGTGGGCTATGGCTACACCTTC
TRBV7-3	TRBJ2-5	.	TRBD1	CASSERTGGETQYF	TGTGCCAGCAGCGAGCGGACAGGGGGGGAGACCCAGTACTTC
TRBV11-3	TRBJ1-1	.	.	CASSLDEETEAFF	TGTGCCAGCAGCTTAGATGAGGAAACTGAAGCTTTCTTT
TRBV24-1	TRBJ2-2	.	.	CATSDGVAIRAGELFF	TGTGCCACCAGTGATGGGGTGGCAATAAGGGCCGGGGAGCTGTTTTTT
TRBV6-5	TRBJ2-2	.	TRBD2	CASSYSTGGPSGELFF	TGTGCCAGCAGTTACTCGACGGGGGGGCCTTCCGGGGAGCTGTTTTTT
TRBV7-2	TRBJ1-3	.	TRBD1	CASRFVAGGLSSGNTIYF	TGTGCCAGCAGGTTCGTGGCAGGGGGCCTAAGCTCTGGAAACACCATATATTTT
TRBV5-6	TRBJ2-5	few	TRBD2	CASIGTRDLRETQYF	TGTGCCAGCATCGGGACTAGAGATCTGAGAGAGACCCAGTACTTC
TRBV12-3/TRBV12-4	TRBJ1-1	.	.	CASSLRSLTEALF	TGTGCCAGCAGTTTAAGATCTCTCACTGAAGCTTTATTT
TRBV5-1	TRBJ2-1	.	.	CASSVAGEYNEQFF	TGCGCCAGCAGCGTGGCCGGGGAATACAATGAGCAGTTCTTC
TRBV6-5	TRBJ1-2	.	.	CASSSTIFNYGYTF	TGTGCCAGCAGTTCGACAATTTTTAACTATGGCTACACCTTC
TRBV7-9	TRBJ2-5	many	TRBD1	CASSSRGPETQYF	TGTGCCAGCAGCTCCAGGGGGCCAGAGACCCAGTACTTC
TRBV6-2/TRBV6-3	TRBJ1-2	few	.	CASSYSAYREYDTF	TGTGCCAGCAGTTACTCGGCCTACAGGGAGTACGACACCTTC
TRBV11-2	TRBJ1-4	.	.	CASSLDIGTTTNEKLFF	TGTGCCAGCAGCTTAGATATAGGGACCACAACTAATGAAAAACTGTTTTTT
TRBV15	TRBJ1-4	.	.	CATSSSRSGTTNEKLFF	TGTGCCACCAGCAGCTCCCGGAGCGGGACAACTAATGAAAAACTGTTTTTT
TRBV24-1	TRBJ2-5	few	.	CATSDQRETQYF	TGTGCCACCAGTGATCAGAGGGAGACCCAGTACTTC
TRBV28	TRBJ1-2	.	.	CASRGAGGNYGYTF	TGTGCCAGCCGGGGCGCGGGTGGTAACTATGGCTACACCTTC
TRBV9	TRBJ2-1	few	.	CASSVGGGTEQFF	TGTGCCAGCAGCGTAGGTGGTGGGACTGAGCAGTTCTTC
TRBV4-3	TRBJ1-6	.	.	CASSQDRDSPLHF	TGCGCCAGCAGCCAAGACAGGGACTCACCCCTCCACTTT
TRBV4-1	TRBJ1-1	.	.	CASSQAQGRVGTEAFF	TGCGCCAGCAGCCAAGCCCAGGGCAGGGTGGGCACTGAAGCTTTCTTT
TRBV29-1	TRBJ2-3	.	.	CSVATDTQYF	TGCAGCGTTGCCACAGATACGCAGTATTTT
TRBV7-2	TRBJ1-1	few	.	CASSARVGTEAFF	TGTGCCAGCAGCGCTAGGGTGGGAACCGAAGCTTTCTTT
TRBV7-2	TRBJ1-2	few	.	CASSSTGYGGYTF	TGTGCCAGCAGCTCGACGGGGTATGGTGGCTACACCTTC
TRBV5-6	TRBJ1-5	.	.	CASALYQPQHF	TGTGCCAGCGCCCTTTATCAGCCCCAGCATTTT
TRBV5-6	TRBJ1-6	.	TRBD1	CASSYGTGEYNSPLHF	TGTGCCAGCAGCTACGGGACAGGGGAGTATAATTCACCCCTCCACTTT
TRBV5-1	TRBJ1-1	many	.	CASSVGFRSNTEAFF	TGCGCCAGCAGCGTCGGTTTCAGGTCGAACACTGAAGCTTTCTTT
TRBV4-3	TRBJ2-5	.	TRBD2	CASSNRLAGGRFQETQYF	TGCGCCAGCAGCAATAGACTAGCGGGGGGTCGATTCCAAGAGACCCAGTACTTC
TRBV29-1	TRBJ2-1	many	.	CSVWGGHGNEQFF	TGCAGCGTTTGGGGGGGCCACGGGAATGAGCAGTTCTTC
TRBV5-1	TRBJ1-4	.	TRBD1	CASSGQDATNEKLFF	TGCGCCAGCAGCGGACAGGACGCAACTAATGAAAAACTGTTTTTT
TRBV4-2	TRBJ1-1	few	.	CASSHPPGRNTEAFF	TGTGCCAGCAGCCATCCTCCAGGAAGGAACACTGAAGCTTTCTTT
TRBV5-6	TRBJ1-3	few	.	CASSLTRGIKAGNTIYF	TGTGCCAGCAGCTTAACCAGGGGAATTAAAGCTGGAAACACCATATATTTT
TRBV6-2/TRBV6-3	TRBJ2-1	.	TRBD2	CATQAGDREQFF	TGTGCCACACAGGCGGGGGACCGGGAGCAGTTCTTC
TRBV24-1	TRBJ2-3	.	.	CATSGFEGTDTQYF	TGTGCCACCAGTGGGTTCGAAGGCACAGATACGCAGTATTTT
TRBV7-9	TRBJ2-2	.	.	CAGDTDTGELFF	TGTGCCGGGGACACGGACACCGGGGAGCTGTTTTTT
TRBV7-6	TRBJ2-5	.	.	CASSSPEGASIIQETQYF	TGTGCCAGCAGCTCTCCGGAGGGGGCCAGCATCATCCAAGAGACCCAGTACTTC
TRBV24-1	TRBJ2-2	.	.	CATSDHTGDTGELFF	TGTGCCACCAGTGATCATACGGGGGACACCGGGGAGCTGTTTTTT
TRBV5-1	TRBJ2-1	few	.	CASSLVGGVSSEQFF	TGCGCCAGCAGCTTGGTAGGAGGGGTCTCTTCCGAGCAGTTCTTC
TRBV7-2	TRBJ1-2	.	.	CASSFGQPNYGYTF	TGTGCCAGCAGCTTCGGACAGCCGAACTATGGCTACACCTTC
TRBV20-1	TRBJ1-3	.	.	CSARNQGNTIYF	TGCAGTGCTAGAAATCAGGGCAACACCATATATTTT
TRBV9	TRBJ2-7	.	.	CASSETTTSEQYF	TGTGCCAGCAGCGAGACAACTACCTCGGAGCAGTACTTC
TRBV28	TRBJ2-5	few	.	CASSFGGTETQYF	TGTGCCAGCAGTTTTGGGGGAACGGAGACCCAGTACTTC
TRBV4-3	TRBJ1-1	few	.	CASSQGTPGTEAFF	TGCGCCAGCAGCCAAGGCACACCAGGGACTGAAGCTTTCTTT
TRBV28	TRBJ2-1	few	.	CASSLTDRAYNEQFF	TGTGCCAGCAGTTTGACGGACCGGGCATACAATGAGCAGTTCTTC